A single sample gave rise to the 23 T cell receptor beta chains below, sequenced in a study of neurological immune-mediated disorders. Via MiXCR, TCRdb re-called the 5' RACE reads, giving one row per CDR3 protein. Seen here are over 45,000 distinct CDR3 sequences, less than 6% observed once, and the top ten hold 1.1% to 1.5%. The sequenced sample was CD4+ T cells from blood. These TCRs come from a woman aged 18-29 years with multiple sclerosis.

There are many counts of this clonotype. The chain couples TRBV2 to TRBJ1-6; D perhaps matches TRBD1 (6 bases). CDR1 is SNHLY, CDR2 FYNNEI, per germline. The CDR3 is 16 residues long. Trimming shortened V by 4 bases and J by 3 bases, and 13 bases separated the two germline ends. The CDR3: CASSARDKNYNSPLHF. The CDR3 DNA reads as TGTGCCAGCAGTGCCCGGGACAAGAACTATAATTCACCCCTCCACTTT.

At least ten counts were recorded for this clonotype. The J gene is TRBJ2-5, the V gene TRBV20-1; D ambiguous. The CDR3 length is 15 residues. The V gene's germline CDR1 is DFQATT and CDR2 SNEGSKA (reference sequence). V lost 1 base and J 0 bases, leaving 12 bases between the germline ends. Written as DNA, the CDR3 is TGCAGTGCTAGAGGCCTTGGGCAGTACCAAGAGACCCAGTACTTC. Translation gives CSARGLGQYQETQYF.

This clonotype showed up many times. The CDR3 nucleotides read TGTGCCAGCAGTTACTCGAGCCAGCGCGCCTACGAGCAGTACTTC. It specifies CASSYSSQRAYEQYF. V gene TRBV6-6 combines with J gene TRBJ2-7; no clear D gene. Germline V gene data show CDR1 as MNHNY and CDR2 as SVGAGI (reference sequence). This CDR3 has 15 amino acids. Trimming took off 0 bases at V and 2 bases at J, with 11 bases between the two ends.

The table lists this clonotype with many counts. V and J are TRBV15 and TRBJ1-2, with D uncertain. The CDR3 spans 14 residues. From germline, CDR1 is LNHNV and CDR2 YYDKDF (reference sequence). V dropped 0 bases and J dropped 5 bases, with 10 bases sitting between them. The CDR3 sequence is CATSRDLKNYGYTF. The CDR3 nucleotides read TGTGCCACCAGCAGAGATTTGAAGAATTATGGCTACACCTTC. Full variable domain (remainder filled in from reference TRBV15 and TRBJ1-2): DAMVIQNPRYQVTQFGKPVTLSCSQTLNHNVMYWYQQKSSQAPKLLFHYYDKDFNNEADTPDNFQSRRPNTSFCFLDIRSPGLGDTAMYLCATSRDLKNYGYTFGSGTRLTVV.

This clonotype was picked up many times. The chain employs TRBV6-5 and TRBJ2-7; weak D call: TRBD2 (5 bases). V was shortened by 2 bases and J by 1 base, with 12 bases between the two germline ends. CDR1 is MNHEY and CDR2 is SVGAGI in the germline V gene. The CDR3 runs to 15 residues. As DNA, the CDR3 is TGTGCCAGCAGTTACGGTCCCCGGGGATCCTACGAGCAGTACTTC. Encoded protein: CASSYGPRGSYEQYF.

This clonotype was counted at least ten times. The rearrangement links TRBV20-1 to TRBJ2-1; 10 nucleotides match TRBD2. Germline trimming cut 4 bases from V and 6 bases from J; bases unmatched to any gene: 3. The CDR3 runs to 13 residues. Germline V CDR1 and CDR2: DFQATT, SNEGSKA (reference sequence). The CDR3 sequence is CSAISSGGNEQFF. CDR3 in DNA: TGCAGTGCTATTTCTAGCGGGGGCAATGAGCAGTTCTTC.

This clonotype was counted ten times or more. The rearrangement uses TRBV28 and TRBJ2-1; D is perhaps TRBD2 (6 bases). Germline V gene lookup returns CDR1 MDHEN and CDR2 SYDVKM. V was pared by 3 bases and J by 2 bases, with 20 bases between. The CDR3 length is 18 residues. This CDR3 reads CASSFLGPTGLPYNEQFF. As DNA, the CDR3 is TGTGCCAGCAGTTTCCTAGGGCCCACGGGACTTCCCTACAATGAGCAGTTCTTC.

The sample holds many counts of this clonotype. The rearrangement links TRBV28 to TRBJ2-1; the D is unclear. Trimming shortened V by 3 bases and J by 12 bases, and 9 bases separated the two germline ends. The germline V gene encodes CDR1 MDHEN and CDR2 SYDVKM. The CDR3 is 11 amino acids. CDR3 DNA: TGTGCCAGCAGTTTTCGTGTGTCGCAGTTCTTC. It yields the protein CASSFRVSQFF.

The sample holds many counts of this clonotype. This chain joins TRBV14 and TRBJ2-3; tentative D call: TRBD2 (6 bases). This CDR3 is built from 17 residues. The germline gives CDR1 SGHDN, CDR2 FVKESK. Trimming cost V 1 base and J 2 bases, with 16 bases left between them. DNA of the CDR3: TGTGCCAGCAGCCAAGGATTGCCGGGACTTTACACAGATACGCAGTATTTT. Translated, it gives CASSQGLPGLYTDTQYF.

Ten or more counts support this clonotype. The CDR3 here is CASARQVLNTEAFF. The CDR3 DNA reads TGCGCCAGCGCAAGACAAGTTCTGAACACTGAAGCTTTCTTT. The V and J genes are TRBV5-1 and TRBJ1-1; the D is unclear. In germline, CDR1 is SGHRS, CDR2 YFSETQ. V lost 7 bases to trimming and J lost 0 bases, with 13 bases between them. This CDR3 is built from 14 residues.

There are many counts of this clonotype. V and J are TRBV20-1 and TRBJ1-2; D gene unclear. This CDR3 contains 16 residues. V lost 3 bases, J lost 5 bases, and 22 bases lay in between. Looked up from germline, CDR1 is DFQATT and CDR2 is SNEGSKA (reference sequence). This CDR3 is CSASMTMRSPPYGYTF. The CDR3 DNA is TGCAGTGCTAGTATGACAATGAGGTCCCCTCCTTATGGCTACACCTTC.

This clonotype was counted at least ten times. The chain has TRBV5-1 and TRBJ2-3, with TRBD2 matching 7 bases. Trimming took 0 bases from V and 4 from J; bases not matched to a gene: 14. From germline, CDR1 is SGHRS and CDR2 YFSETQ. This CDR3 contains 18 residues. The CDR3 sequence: CASSLEGMAGTIADTQYF. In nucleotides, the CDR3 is TGCGCCAGCAGCTTGGAGGGAATGGCCGGGACTATCGCAGATACGCAGTATTTT.

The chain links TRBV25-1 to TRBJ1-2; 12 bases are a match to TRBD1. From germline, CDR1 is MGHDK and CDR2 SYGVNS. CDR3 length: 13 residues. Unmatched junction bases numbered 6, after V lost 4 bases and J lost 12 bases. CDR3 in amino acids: CASSAGTGGDHTF. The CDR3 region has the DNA TGTGCCAGCAGTGCCGGGACAGGGGGCGACCACACCTTC.

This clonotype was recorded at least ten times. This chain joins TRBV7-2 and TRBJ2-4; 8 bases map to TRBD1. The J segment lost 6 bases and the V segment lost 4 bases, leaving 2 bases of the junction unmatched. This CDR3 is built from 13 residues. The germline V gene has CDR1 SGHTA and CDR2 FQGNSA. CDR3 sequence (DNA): TGTGCCAGCAGCTCAACAGGGGGAAACATTCAGTACTTC. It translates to CASSSTGGNIQYF. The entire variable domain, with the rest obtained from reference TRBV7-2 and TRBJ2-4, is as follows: GAGVSQSPSNKVTEKGKDVELRCDPISGHTALYWYRQSLGQGLEFLIYFQGNSAPDKSGLPSDRFSAERTGGSVSTLTIQRTQQEDSAVYLCASSSTGGNIQYFGAGTRLSVL.

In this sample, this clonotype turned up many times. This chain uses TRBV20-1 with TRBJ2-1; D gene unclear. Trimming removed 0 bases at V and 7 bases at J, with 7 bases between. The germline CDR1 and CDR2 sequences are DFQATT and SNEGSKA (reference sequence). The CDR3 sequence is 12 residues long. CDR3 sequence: CSAREGWNEQFF. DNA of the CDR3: TGCAGTGCTAGAGAAGGTTGGAATGAGCAGTTCTTC.

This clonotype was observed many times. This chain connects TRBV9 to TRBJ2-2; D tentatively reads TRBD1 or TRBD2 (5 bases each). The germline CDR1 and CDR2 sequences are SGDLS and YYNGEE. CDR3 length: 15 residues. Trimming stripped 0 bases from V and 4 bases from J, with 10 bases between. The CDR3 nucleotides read TGTGCCAGCAGCGTAGCGGGGCTGGGCACCGGGGAGCTGTTTTTT. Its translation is CASSVAGLGTGELFF.

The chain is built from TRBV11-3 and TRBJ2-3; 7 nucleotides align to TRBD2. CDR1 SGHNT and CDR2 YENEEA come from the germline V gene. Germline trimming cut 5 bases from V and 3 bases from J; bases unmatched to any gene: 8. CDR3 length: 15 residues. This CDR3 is CASSETGGSTDTQYF. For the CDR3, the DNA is TGTGCCAGCAGCGAGACTGGCGGGAGTACAGATACGCAGTATTTT.

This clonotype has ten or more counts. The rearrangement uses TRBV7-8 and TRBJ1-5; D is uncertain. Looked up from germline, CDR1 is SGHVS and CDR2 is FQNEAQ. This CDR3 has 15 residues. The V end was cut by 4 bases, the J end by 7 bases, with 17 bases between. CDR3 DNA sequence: TGTGCCAGCAGCTACTCCAGAAGTTGGAGCCAGCCCCAGCATTTT. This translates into CASSYSRSWSQPQHF. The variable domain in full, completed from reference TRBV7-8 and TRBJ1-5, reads GAGVSQSPRYKVAKRGQDVALRCDPISGHVSLFWYQQALGQGPEFLTYFQNEAQLDKSGLPSDRFFAERPEGSVSTLKIQRTQQEDSAVYLCASSYSRSWSQPQHFGDGTRLSIL.

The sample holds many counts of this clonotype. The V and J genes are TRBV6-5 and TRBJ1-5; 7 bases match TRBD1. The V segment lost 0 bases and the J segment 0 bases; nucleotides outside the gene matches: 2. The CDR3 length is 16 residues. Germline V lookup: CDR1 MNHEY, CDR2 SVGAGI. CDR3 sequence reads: CASSYSGQSSNQPQHF. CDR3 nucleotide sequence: TGTGCCAGCAGTTACTCGGGACAGTCTAGCAATCAGCCCCAGCATTTT.

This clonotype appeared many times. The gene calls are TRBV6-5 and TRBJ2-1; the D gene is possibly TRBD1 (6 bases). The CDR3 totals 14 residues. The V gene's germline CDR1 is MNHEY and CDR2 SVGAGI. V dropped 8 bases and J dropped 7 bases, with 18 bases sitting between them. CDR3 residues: CASFLGAGSNEQFF. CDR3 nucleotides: TGTGCCAGCTTCCTGGGGGCTGGTAGTAATGAGCAGTTCTTC.

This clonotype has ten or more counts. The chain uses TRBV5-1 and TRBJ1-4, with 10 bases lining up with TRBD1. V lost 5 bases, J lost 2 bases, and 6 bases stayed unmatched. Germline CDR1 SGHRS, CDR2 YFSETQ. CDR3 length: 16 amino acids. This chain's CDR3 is CASRTGGVSTNEKLFF. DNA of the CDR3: TGCGCCAGCAGGACAGGGGGCGTTTCGACTAATGAAAAACTGTTTTTT.

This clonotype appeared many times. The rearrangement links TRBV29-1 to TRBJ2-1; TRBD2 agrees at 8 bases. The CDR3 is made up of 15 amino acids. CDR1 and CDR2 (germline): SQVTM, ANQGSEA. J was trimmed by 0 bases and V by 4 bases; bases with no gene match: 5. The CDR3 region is CSVGGRTDSYNEQFF. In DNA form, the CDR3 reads TGCAGCGTTGGCGGGAGGACAGACTCCTACAATGAGCAGTTCTTC.

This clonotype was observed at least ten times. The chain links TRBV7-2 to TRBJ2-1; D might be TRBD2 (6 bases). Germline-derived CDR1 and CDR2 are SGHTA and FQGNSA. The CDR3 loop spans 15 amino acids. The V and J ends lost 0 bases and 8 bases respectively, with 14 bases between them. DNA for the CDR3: TGTGCCAGCAGCTTAGCGGTTGGGGGACTCTATGAGCAGTTCTTC. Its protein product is CASSLAVGGLYEQFF.